This TCR beta chain originates from a study of human T cells and chemical hapten exposure (dated by TCRdb to 2020 to 2022). For the wider study: For sensitization, 2% DPC in acetone was applied to a roughly 2 cm by roughly 2 cm area of upper inner arm skin. Roughly 30 alopecia patients provided blood for TCR sequencing at one to four time points (pre-sensitization, 2, 6 and 24 weeks). Alopecia areata with under or over 50% scalp involvement, alopecia totalis and alopecia universalis were represented in the patient cohort, which was mostly female. Patch tests used Finn chambers with 0.01% DPC on the upper back, scored after 6 days by International Contact Dermatitis Research Group standards. Blood samples were taken from patients before sensitization (week 0) and then at 2, 6 and about 24 weeks after DPC sensitization. Libraries were combined into a pool for sequencing, and differences in TCR yield between samples came mainly from small differences in library volumes within the pool. Peripheral blood TCR repertoire changes were tracked in vivo in alopecia patients during primary and secondary sensitization to the hapten diphenylcyclopropenone (DPC). Throughout the roughly 24-week study period, patients were also given weekly therapeutic DPC doses on the scalp. General findings and caveats noted by the study authors: Expanded TCRs formed significantly more large CDR3 similarity clusters than pre-sensitization or healthy control sets, consistent with antigen-driven responses. All patients had alopecia, a presumed autoimmune disease, so their immune response might differ from that of healthy individuals. After repeated subsampling, the strength of the expansion versus patch-test correlation and the threshold at which it became significant changed. The number of PT1 expanded TCRs positively correlated with patch test score, significant at thresholds 8, 16 and 32 but not 4. The number of TCRs above 1 in 1000 frequency did not change with DPC sensitization; there was no evidence of global repertoire structure alterations.

The time point tag for this specimen amounts to: pre-sensitization, week 0. According to the study, the label for this sample's treatment or condition signals: therapeutic diphenylcyclopropenone sensitization with weekly scalp DPC. Blood at each patch-test visit was drawn before the patch test was applied. To be eligible, patients had to be aged 18 to 70, diagnosed with alopecia and judged suitable for DPC therapy, while pregnant patients were excluded. Unfractionated whole blood was collected in Tempus Blood RNA tubes, and total RNA was extracted from that blood. Notes on this clonotype: It has no known antigen specificity. One end of the junction fails to match germline, which may point to a read error.

The library was built by means of RACE. The reads were generated on a NextSeq 500. During library preparation, unique molecular identifiers were attached to individual cDNA molecules so that TCRs could be counted in a quantitative, reproducible way. Both TCR alpha and TCR beta chains were sequenced from each blood RNA sample. Per the original workflow: Samples had a median of about 96,000 TCRs, with a range from roughly 20,000 to 690,600. V, J and CDR3 annotation of the TCR reads was carried out using the Decombinator software suite. To make PS versus PT1 abundance plots, every sample was subsampled to the same number of TCRs (28,000). TCRs were defined as expanded if absent before sensitization and observed at least eight times at the 2-week time point. The public reads were reanalyzed by TCRdb: fastp trimming at Q25, MiXCR alignment, in-frame beta chains only. For every CDR3 protein sequence, its rows merge into one entry that carries the most common genes and DNA. The V and J calls and clone size come from TCRdb's table, not from the authors' own analysis. This sample comprises about 110,000 distinct CDR3 sequences, 9% to 15% of them detected only once. The biggest ten clones account for 1.6% of the sample.

The sequence was collected from a woman in her fifties or sixties with alopecia areata. Some clones in this sample may be carry-over from other donors' samples. The material sequenced was whole blood, taken in connection with sensitization to the hapten diphenylcyclopropenone (DPC).

The CDR3 is CASSTRGGPSF. In nucleotides, the sequence is TGTGCCAGCAGCACTAGAGGGGGACCTTCCTTC. The chain uses TRBV7-2 and TRBJ1-2; matching of 6 bases hints at TRBD1 as the D gene. As encoded in the germline V gene, CDR1 is SGHTA while CDR2 is FQGNSA. The CDR3, cysteine through phenylalanine, is 11 amino acids long. Just the 33-base CDR3 DNA is kept, in frame starting at base 1.